There are many counts of the clone carrying this T cell receptor (beta chain). The data are from a study of T cells in Graves' hyperthyroidism and ophthalmopathy. Study-wide context: Before treatment of any kind, peripheral blood was taken at initial diagnosis.

J lost 7 bases, V lost 3 bases, and 7 bases had no gene match. The CDR3 extends over 15 amino acids. Germline values: CDR1 LGHDT, CDR2 YNNKEL (reference sequence). RNA transcripts served as the template for amplifying TCR beta CDR3 regions. HTBI primers were used for first-round RT-PCR of the TCR CDR3. TCRdb itself ran the multiplex PCR reads through MiXCR, one entry per CDR3 protein. The table lists some 340,000 distinct CDR3 sequences, roughly 13% of them singletons. What was sequenced was blood. V is TRBV3-1 and J is TRBJ2-3; 10 bases are a match to TRBD2. The TCR was taken from a woman in her forties with Graves' ophthalmopathy. DNA of the CDR3: TGTGCCAGCAGCCACCCCGGGACTAGCGACAATACGCAGTATTTT. Translated, it gives CASSHPGTSDNTQYF.